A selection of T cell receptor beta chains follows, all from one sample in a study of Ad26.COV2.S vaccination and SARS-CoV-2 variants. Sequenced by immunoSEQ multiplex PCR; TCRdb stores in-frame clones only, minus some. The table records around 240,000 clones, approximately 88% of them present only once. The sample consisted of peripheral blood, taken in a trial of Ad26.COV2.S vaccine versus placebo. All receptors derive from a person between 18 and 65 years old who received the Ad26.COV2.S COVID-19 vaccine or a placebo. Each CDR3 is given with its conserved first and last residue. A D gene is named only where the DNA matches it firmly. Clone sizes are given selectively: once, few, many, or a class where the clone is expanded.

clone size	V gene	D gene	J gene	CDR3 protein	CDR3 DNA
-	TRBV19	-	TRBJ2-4	CASSWGLGTKNIQYF	TGTGCCAGTAGTTGGGGGCTCGGGACCAAAAACATTCAGTACTTC
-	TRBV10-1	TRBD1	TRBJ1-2	CASSGDRGSGYTF	TGCGCCAGCAGCGGGGACAGGGGTAGCGGCTACACCTTC
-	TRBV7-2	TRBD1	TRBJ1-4	CASSSGATGAEKLFF	TGTGCCAGCAGCTCTGGGGCCACAGGGGCCGAAAAACTGTTTTTT
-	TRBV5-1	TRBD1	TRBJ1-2	CASRLTGADGYTF	TGCGCCAGCAGGCTCACAGGGGCCGATGGCTACACCTTC
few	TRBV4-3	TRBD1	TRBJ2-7	CASSQGGDRAYEQYF	TGCGCCAGCAGCCAAGGAGGGGACAGGGCTTACGAGCAGTACTTC
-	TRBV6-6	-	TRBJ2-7	CASSYEPNYEQYF	TGTGCCAGCAGTTACGAGCCCAACTACGAGCAGTACTTC
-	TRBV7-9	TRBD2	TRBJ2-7	CASSFRTSGSYEQYF	TGTGCCAGCAGCTTTAGGACTAGCGGGTCCTACGAGCAGTACTTC
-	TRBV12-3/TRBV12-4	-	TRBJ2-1	CASSFGGLDEQFF	TGTGCCAGCAGTTTTGGAGGGTTGGATGAGCAGTTCTTC
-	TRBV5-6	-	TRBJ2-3	CASSWGTNLDTQYF	TGTGCCAGCAGCTGGGGAACGAATTTAGATACGCAGTATTTT
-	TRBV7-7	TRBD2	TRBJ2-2	CASSASGLAGGTGELFF	TGTGCTAGCAGCGCCAGCGGACTAGCGGGCGGCACCGGGGAGCTGTTTTTT
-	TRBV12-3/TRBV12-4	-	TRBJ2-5	CASTRGQETQYF	TGTGCCAGCACCAGGGGCCAAGAGACCCAGTACTTC
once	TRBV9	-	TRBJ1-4	CASSVGGSTNEKLFF	TGTGCCAGCAGCGTAGGGGGTTCAACTAATGAAAAACTGTTTTTT
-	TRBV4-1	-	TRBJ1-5	CASSQITGQPQHF	TGCGCCAGCAGCCAAATTACTGGACAGCCCCAGCATTTT
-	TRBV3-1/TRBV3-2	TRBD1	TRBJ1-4	CASSPVPGQGPNEKLFF	TGTGCCAGCAGCCCAGTCCCGGGACAGGGTCCTAATGAAAAACTGTTTTTT
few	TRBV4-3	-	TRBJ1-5	CASSQQATGAGPQHF	TGCGCCAGCAGCCAGCAAGCCACGGGAGCAGGGCCCCAGCATTTT
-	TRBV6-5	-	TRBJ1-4	CASSPRGSLGEKLFF	TGTGCCAGCAGTCCGCGGGGCTCCCTCGGTGAAAAACTGTTTTTT
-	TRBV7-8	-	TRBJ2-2	CASSLEITANTGELFF	TGTGCCAGCAGCTTAGAAATTACCGCGAACACCGGGGAGCTGTTTTTT
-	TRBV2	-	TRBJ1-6	CARQSPLHF	TGTGCCCGTCAATCACCCCTCCACTTT
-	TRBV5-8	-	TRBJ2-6	CASSSSANRWGANVLTF	TGTGCCAGCAGCTCCTCCGCCAACCGGTGGGGGGCCAACGTCCTGACTTTC
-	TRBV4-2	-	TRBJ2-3	CASSQDLGLAGAFTDTQYF	TGTGCCAGCAGCCAAGATTTGGGATTGGCGGGGGCCTTCACAGATACGCAGTATTTT
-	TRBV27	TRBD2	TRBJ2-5	CASSLSGLAGETQYF	TGTGCCAGCAGCCTCAGCGGACTAGCGGGAGAGACCCAGTACTTC
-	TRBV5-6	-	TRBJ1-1	CASSYIARTGNTEAFF	TGTGCCAGCAGCTACATCGCCCGAACGGGGAACACTGAAGCTTTCTTT
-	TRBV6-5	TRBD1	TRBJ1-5	CATRGRQNQPQHF	TGTGCCACAAGGGGGCGACAGAATCAGCCCCAGCATTTT
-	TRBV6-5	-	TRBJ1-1	CASSPEGPNEAFF	TGTGCCAGCAGCCCCGAGGGGCCCAATGAAGCTTTCTTT
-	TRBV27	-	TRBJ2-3	CASSFGGAERNTQYF	TGTGCCAGCAGTTTTGGGGGAGCGGAGAGGAATACGCAGTATTTT
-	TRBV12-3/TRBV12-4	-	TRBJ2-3	CASSLLDTQYF	TGTGCCAGCAGTTTACTGGATACGCAGTATTTT
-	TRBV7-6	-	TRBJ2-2	CASRQDRGTGELFF	TGTGCCAGCAGACAGGACAGAGGAACCGGGGAGCTGTTTTTT
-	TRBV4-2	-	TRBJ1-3	CASSQDPSTIYRGSGNTIYF	TGTGCCAGCAGCCAAGATCCCTCTACTATCTATAGGGGCTCTGGAAACACCATATATTTT
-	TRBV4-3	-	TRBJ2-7	CASSQGGTADPYEQYF	TGCGCCAGCAGCCAAGGCGGGACAGCGGACCCCTACGAGCAGTACTTC
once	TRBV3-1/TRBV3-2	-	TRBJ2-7	CASSQDVALAYEQYF	TGTGCCAGCAGCCAAGATGTGGCGCTAGCCTACGAGCAGTACTTC
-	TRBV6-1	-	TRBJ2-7	CASSEPPGNSYEQYF	TGTGCCAGCAGTGAACCGCCAGGGAACTCCTACGAGCAGTACTTC
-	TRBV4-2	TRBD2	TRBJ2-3	CASSQEGLAGKPDTQYF	TGTGCCAGCAGCCAAGAGGGGCTAGCGGGGAAGCCAGATACGCAGTATTTT
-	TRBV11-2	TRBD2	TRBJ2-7	CASSPLAGSTFSSYEQYF	TGTGCCAGCAGCCCCTTAGCGGGATCTACCTTCAGCTCCTACGAGCAGTACTTC
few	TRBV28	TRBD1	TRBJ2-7	CASSLTGDEQYF	TGTGCCAGCAGTTTGACAGGGGACGAGCAGTACTTC
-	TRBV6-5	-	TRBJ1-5	CASSYGGLQPQHF	TGTGCCAGCAGTTACGGAGGGCTCCAGCCCCAGCATTTT
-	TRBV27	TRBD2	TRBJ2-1	CASSLSGEGRARLNEQFF	TGTGCCAGCAGTTTATCGGGGGAAGGGAGGGCCCGACTGAATGAGCAGTTCTTC
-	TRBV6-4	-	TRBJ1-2	CASSPQTVPIGYGYTF	TGTGCCAGCAGCCCACAGACAGTGCCGATCGGCTATGGCTACACCTTC
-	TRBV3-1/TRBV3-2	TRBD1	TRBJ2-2	CASRGQGLTGELFF	TGTGCCAGCAGGGGACAGGGATTGACCGGGGAGCTGTTTTTT
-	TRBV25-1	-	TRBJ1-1	CASSELQGAALNTEAFF	TGTGCCAGCAGTGAGCTACAGGGAGCGGCCCTGAACACTGAAGCTTTCTTT
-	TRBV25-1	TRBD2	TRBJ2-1	CASSEPLGGGGSNEQFF	TGTGCCAGCAGTGAACCTCTTGGCGGGGGGGGAAGCAATGAGCAGTTCTTC
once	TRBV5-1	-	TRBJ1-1	CASSFATEQVRNYTEAFF	TGCGCCAGCAGCTTTGCGACAGAGCAGGTTCGGAATTACACTGAAGCTTTCTTT
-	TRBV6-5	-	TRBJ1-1	CASSYSPGVNTEAFF	TGTGCCAGCAGTTACAGCCCCGGGGTGAACACTGAAGCTTTCTTT
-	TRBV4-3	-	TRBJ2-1	CASSQGRDPENEQFF	TGCGCCAGCAGCCAAGGGCGGGATCCGGAGAATGAGCAGTTCTTC
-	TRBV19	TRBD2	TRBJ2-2	CASKLREATGELFF	TGTGCCAGTAAGTTGCGGGAGGCCACCGGGGAGCTGTTTTTT
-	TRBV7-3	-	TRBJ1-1	CASSSQANTEAFF	TGTGCCAGCAGCAGCCAAGCGAACACTGAAGCTTTCTTT
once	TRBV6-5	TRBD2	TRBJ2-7	CASRMGTGGPYEQYF	TGTGCCAGCAGGATGGGAACGGGAGGGCCGTACGAGCAGTACTTC
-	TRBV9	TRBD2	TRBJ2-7	CASSPRLAGGLNEQYF	TGTGCCAGCAGCCCCCGACTAGCGGGGGGGCTGAACGAGCAGTACTTC
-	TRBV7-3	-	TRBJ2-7	CASSQGPQGYEQYF	TGTGCCAGCAGCCAAGGTCCGCAGGGCTACGAGCAGTACTTC